One and the same sample provided the 26 T cell receptor beta chains below, sequenced in a study of tumor-infiltrating lymphocytes in primary liver carcinoma. Unsorted whole blood yielded the blood RNA, and germline DNA was also extracted. From roughly 500 ng total RNA, TCR beta cDNA was generated with a primer in the constant region. Slightly modified ARM-PCR, run as three nested multiplex PCR rounds, produced the TCR beta libraries. TRBV1-TRBV30 forward primers paired with a C-beta reverse primer were used in the first two PCR rounds, which ran approximately 10 cycles each. TCRdb itself ran the multiplex PCR reads through MiXCR, one entry per CDR3 protein. The sample contains hundreds of thousands of distinct CDR3 sequences, 65% of which appear only once. Input material: peripheral blood. These receptors all come from a man aged 35 to 55 with primary liver carcinoma and hepatitis B virus infection.

This clonotype was detected ten times or more. The chain uses TRBV30 and TRBJ2-3; no clear D gene. Trimming removed 2 bases from V and 3 bases from J, with 6 bases in between. Germline CDR1 and CDR2: GTSNPN and SVGIG (reference sequence). This CDR3 contains 12 residues. CDR3 nucleotide sequence: TGTGCCTGGAGTCCTACTACAGATACGCAGTATTTT. This encodes CAWSPTTDTQYF.

The chain is built from TRBV29-1 and TRBJ2-4; D gene ambiguous. The germline V and J ends were trimmed by 6 bases and 2 bases, with 14 bases remaining between them. The CDR3 has 14 residues. Germline loops: CDR1 SQVTM, CDR2 ANQGSEA. The CDR3: CSVLVTGPKNIQYF. As DNA, the CDR3 is TGCAGCGTCCTGGTTACTGGGCCCAAAAACATTCAGTACTTC.

For this clonotype: A much larger clone differs from this one at a single base, so this may be a read error. The CDR3 reads CSIAGVGRSDTQYF. Here the CDR3 DNA reads TGCAGCATTGCAGGGGTGGGACGGTCAGATACGCAGTATTTT. This chain uses TRBV29-1 with TRBJ2-3, with D perhaps TRBD1 (6 bases). The CDR3 is made up of 14 amino acids. Germline V CDR1 and CDR2: SQVTM, ANQGSEA. The V end was cut by 8 bases, the J end by 4 bases, with 19 bases between.

As to this clonotype: A much bigger clone sits one base away, suggesting this may be a read error. The CDR3 DNA sequence: TGCAGCGGGGGGAGAGGCAATGAGCAGTTCTTC. This codes for CSGGRGNEQFF. The chain combines TRBV29-1 with TRBJ2-1; tentatively, D is TRBD1 or TRBD2 (5 bases each). The ends were cut back, 7 bases at V and 6 bases at J, with 10 bases in the middle. Germline assignment: CDR1 SQVTM and CDR2 ANQGSEA. This CDR3 has 11 amino acids.

The table lists this clonotype with a few counts. The rearrangement links TRBV6-1 to TRBJ2-5, with 10 bases identical to TRBD2. Germline assignment: CDR1 MNHNS and CDR2 SASEGT. The CDR3 is made up of 15 amino acids. The V segment lost 5 bases and the J segment 5 bases; nucleotides outside the gene matches: 8. The CDR3 here is CASSPPSGGGETQYF. In DNA form, the CDR3 reads TGTGCCAGCAGTCCTCCTAGCGGGGGTGGGGAGACCCAGTACTTC.

In the case of this clonotype: Compared with germline, one end of the junction differs, possibly owing to a read error. The rearrangement joins TRBV29-1 to TRBJ2-5; TRBD2 is a possible D gene (7 bases). The CDR3 is 12 amino acids. From germline, CDR1 is SQVTM and CDR2 ANQGSEA. The CDR3 DNA reads as TGCAGCGTTGGAGGGGGGAGGGAGACTCAGTACTTC. This sequence encodes CSVGGGRETQYF.

This clonotype was seen repeatedly, ten times or more. The rearrangement joins TRBV6-1 to TRBJ2-7; 8 nucleotides match TRBD2. The CDR3 runs 16 residues. Losses at the gene ends were 3 bases for V and 5 bases for J; bases not matched to a gene: 12. Germline V gene lookup returns CDR1 MNHNS and CDR2 SASEGT. CDR3 sequence (DNA): TGTGCCAGCAGTGATCCGTACCGGGAGGGCCCCCACGAGCAGTACTTC. Translation: CASSDPYREGPHEQYF.

Points on this clonotype: This sequence may be a read error, since a much larger clone differs from it by one base. V gene TRBV10-3 combines with J gene TRBJ2-3; 10 nucleotides align to TRBD2. The CDR3 extends over 14 amino acids. CDR1 and CDR2 from the germline V gene are ENHRY and SYGVKD. CDR3 bases: TGTGCCATCAGTGAGGGCACTAGCGGGGATAAGCAGTATTTT. This codes for CAISEGTSGDKQYF.

As concerns this clonotype: A junction end diverges from the germline sequence, so it may reflect a read error. The chain joins TRBV19 to TRBJ1-1; 9 nucleotides agree with TRBD1. Germline CDR1 reads LNHDA; CDR2 reads SQIVND (reference sequence). The CDR3 has 13 residues. The CDR3 coding sequence is TGTGTCAGTGCGACCCGGGACAGGGTTGCAGCTTTCTTT. It is translated as CVSATRDRVAAFF.

This clonotype has a count of ten or more. The chain combines TRBV29-1 with TRBJ2-5, with 11 nucleotides matching TRBD1. CDR3 length: 14 residues. CDR1 and CDR2 (germline): SQVTM, ANQGSEA. Trimming took 1 base from V and 5 from J; bases not matched to a gene: 3. CDR3 in amino acids: CSVEGTGGRETQYF. The CDR3 bases are TGCAGCGTTGAAGGGACAGGGGGCCGGGAGACCCAGTACTTC.

The chain recombines TRBV10-3 with TRBJ2-7, with D possibly matching TRBD1 (5 bases). Germline V CDR1 and CDR2: ENHRY, SYGVKD. V was cut by 10 bases and J by 2 bases, with 15 bases left in between. CDR3 size: 13 residues. The CDR3 protein is CATRDSRAYEQYF. The CDR3 DNA reads as TGTGCCACCCGTGACAGTCGAGCCTACGAGCAGTACTTC.

A remark on this clonotype: Since a much larger clone is just one base distant, this may be a read error. The chain joins TRBV6-1 to TRBJ2-7; D uncertain. V dropped 5 bases and J dropped 10 bases, with 18 bases sitting between them. Germline-derived CDR1 and CDR2 are MNHNS and SASEGT. This CDR3 has 13 residues. Here the CDR3 reads CASSSVPTGDQYF. The CDR3 region has the DNA TGTGCCAGCAGTTCGGTCCCTACCGGCGACCAGTACTTC.

As regards this clonotype: The conserved final phenylalanine or tryptophan is absent from the CDR3, which likely points to a read error. The V call is TRBV5-1, the J call TRBJ1-3; no firm D call. Trimming pared 0 bases from V and 4 bases from J, leaving 8 bases between. Germline-derived CDR1 and CDR2 are SGHRS and YFSETQ. CDR3 length equals 14 residues. The CDR3 spells CASSLGESGNTIYS. The DNA for the CDR3 is TGCGCCAGCAGCTTGGGGGAGTCCGGAAACACCATATATTCT.

The genes are TRBV6-1 and TRBJ2-3; no reliable D call. The CDR3 consists of 12 residues. Trimming cost V 6 bases and J 6 bases, with 10 bases left between them. Germline CDR1 reads MNHNS; CDR2 reads SASEGT. Here the CDR3 DNA reads TGTGCCAGCAGCGGAATAGGCGATACGCAGTATTTT. It translates to CASSGIGDTQYF.

This clonotype was observed many times. The V call is TRBV29-1, the J call TRBJ2-5, with 10 bases fitting TRBD1. Trimming cost V 7 bases and J 6 bases; bases outside gene matches: 2. This CDR3 contains 11 residues. The germline V gene encodes CDR1 SQVTM and CDR2 ANQGSEA. As DNA, the CDR3 is TGCAGCGGGGGACAGGGGAAGACCCAGTACTTC. This gives the protein CSGGQGKTQYF.

This clonotype was observed at least ten times. CDR3 loop: CASSYWNRVGGSYEQYF. In nucleotides, the CDR3 is TGTGCCAGCAGTTACTGGAACAGGGTTGGGGGCTCCTACGAGCAGTACTTC. The chain links TRBV6-6 to TRBJ2-7, with D perhaps matching TRBD1 (6 bases). Germline-derived CDR1 and CDR2 are MNHNY and SVGAGI (reference sequence). V was cut by 1 base and J by 0 bases, with 16 bases left in between. This CDR3 has 17 residues.

The chain combines TRBV10-2 with TRBJ2-1, with 7 bases lining up with TRBD2. This CDR3 contains 20 residues. Trimming cost V 6 bases and J 0 bases; bases outside gene matches: 20. The germline V gene encodes CDR1 WSHSY and CDR2 SAAADI. CDR3 region: CASSVTSANSLARSYNEQFF. CDR3 in DNA: TGCGCCAGCAGCGTTACTAGCGCCAACTCCTTGGCTCGCTCCTACAATGAGCAGTTCTTC.

This clonotype came up many times. The chain couples TRBV12-3 or TRBV12-4 to TRBJ1-1; D remains unclear. The ends were cut back, 2 bases at V and 7 bases at J, with 8 bases in the middle. The CDR3 totals 12 residues. CDR3 residues: CASSLRGLEAFF. DNA for the CDR3: TGTGCCAGCAGTTTACGAGGGCTTGAAGCTTTCTTT.

Turning to this clonotype: This may come from a read error, since a much larger clone is one base off. V and J are TRBV29-1 and TRBJ1-1, with a tentative D call TRBD1 (5 bases). CDR3 size: 13 residues. Looked up from germline, CDR1 is SQVTM and CDR2 is ANQGSEA. The CDR3 sequence is CSAETQADTEAIF. The CDR3 DNA is TGCAGCGCCGAAACACAGGCGGACACTGAAGCTATCTTT.

A remark on this clonotype: With a much larger clone just one base away, this may be a read error. J is TRBJ2-2 and V is TRBV6-2 or TRBV6-3, with TRBD2 matching over 7 bases. The CDR3 is 15 amino acids. CDR1 is MNHEY and CDR2 is SVGEGT in the germline V gene. CDR3 sequence (DNA): TGTACCAGCAGTTATGTCGGGAGGTGGACCGGGGAGCTGTTTTTT. Encoded protein: CTSSYVGRWTGELFF.

The chain carries TRBV5-1 and TRBJ2-1; D not certain. Germline CDR1 and CDR2: SGHRS and YFSETQ. Trimming left V 3 bases short and J 6 bases short, with 16 bases between. This CDR3 spans 15 amino acids. The CDR3 DNA reads TGCGCCAGCAGCTCGGACCCACAAGGTAGCAATGAGCAGTTCTTC. The encoded protein is CASSSDPQGSNEQFF. Based on the CDR3 plus reference TRBV5-1 and TRBJ2-1, the full variable domain is KAGVTQTPRYLIKTRGQQVTLSCSPISGHRSVSWYQQTPGQGLQFLFEYFSETQRNKGNFPGRFSGRQFSNSRSEMNVSTLELGDSALYLCASSSDPQGSNEQFFGPGTRLTVL.

Note on this clonotype: This sequence may be a read error, since a much larger clone differs from it by one base. The chain links TRBV4-2 to TRBJ2-1; either TRBD1 or TRBD2 may supply D (5 bases each). The CDR3 runs to 17 residues. Germline V lookup: CDR1 LGHNA, CDR2 YNFKEQ. The CDR3 DNA is TGTGCCAGCAACCAACCTCCAGGGAGTGCCTCCTACAATGAGCAGTTCTTC. Translated, it gives CASNQPPGSASYNEQFF.

This rearrangement joins TRBV9 to TRBJ2-2; TRBD2 might be the D (6 bases). The CDR3 runs 13 residues. Germline V gives CDR1 SGDLS, CDR2 YYNGEE. The V end lost 5 bases, the J end lost 4 bases, and 9 bases lay between the germline ends. As DNA, the CDR3 is TGTGCCAGCAGACAGACTAGCACCGGGGAGCTGTTTTTT. It translates to CASRQTSTGELFF.

This clonotype was seen a few times. This chain connects TRBV6-1 to TRBJ1-6, with TRBD1 identical over 8 bases. Germline V gene data show CDR1 as MNHNS and CDR2 as SASEGT. The CDR3 is made up of 14 amino acids. V lost 5 bases, J lost 7 bases, and 4 bases stayed unmatched. CDR3 nucleotides: TGTGCCAGCAGTAGTGGACAGGGAAATTCACCCCTCCACTTT. Translated, it gives CASSSGQGNSPLHF.

Turning to this clonotype: This sequence may be a read error, since a much larger clone differs from it by one base. The rearrangement links TRBV6-1 to TRBJ2-1; maybe TRBD2 (6 bases). This CDR3 comprises 15 residues. V was trimmed by 7 bases and J by 8 bases, leaving 21 bases between them. CDR1 and CDR2 (germline): MNHNS, SASEGT. CDR3 protein: CASTIPGLTNDEQFF. CDR3 coding DNA: TGTGCCAGCACCATACCGGGACTCACTAACGATGAGCAGTTCTTC.

This clonotype was observed at least ten times. The V call is TRBV10-3, the J call TRBJ1-5, with unresolved D. The length of the CDR3 is 14 residues. Trimming removed 3 bases at V and 1 base at J, with 7 bases between. CDR1 is ENHRY and CDR2 is SYGVKD in the germline V gene. The CDR3 sequence is CAISENNSNQPQHF. CDR3 bases: TGTGCCATCAGTGAAAACAACAGCAATCAGCCCCAGCATTTT.